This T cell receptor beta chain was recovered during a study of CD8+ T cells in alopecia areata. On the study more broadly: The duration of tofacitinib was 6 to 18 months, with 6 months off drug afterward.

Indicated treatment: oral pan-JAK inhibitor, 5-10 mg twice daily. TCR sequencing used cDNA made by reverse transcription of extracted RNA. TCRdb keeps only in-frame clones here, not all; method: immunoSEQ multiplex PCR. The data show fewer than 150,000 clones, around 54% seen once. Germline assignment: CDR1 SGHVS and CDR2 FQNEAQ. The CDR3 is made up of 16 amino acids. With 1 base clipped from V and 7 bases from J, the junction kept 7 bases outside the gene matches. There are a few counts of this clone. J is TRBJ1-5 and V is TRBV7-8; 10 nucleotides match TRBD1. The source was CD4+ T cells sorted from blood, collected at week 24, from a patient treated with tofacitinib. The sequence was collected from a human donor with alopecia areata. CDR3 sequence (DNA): TGTGCCAGCAGCTTAGGAACCGGGACAGGGGAACAGCCCCAGCATTTT. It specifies CASSLGTGTGEQPQHF.